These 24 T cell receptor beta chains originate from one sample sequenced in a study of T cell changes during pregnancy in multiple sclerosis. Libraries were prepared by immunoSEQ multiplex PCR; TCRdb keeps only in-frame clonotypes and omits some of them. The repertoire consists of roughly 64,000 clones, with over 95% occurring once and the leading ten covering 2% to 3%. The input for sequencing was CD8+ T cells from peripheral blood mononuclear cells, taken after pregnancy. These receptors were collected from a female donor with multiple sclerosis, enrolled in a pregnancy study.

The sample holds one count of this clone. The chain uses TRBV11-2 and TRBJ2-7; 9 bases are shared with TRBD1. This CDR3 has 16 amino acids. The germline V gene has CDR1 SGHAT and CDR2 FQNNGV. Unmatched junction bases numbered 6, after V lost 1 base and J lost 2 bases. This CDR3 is CASSLVGDRAPYEQYF. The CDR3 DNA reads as TGTGCCAGCAGCTTAGTGGGGGACAGGGCTCCCTACGAGCAGTACTTC.

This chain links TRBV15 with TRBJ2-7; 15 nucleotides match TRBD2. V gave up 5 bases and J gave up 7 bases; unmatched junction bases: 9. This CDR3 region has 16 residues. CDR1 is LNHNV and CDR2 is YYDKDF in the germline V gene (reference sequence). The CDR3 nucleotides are TGTGCCACCAGCGGAGGGACTAGCGGGAGGTTAAGTGAGCAGTACTTC. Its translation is CATSGGTSGRLSEQYF.

This CDR3 reads CASQAEPSSYEQYF. CDR3 in DNA: TGTGCCAGTCAAGCCGAGCCTTCATCCTACGAGCAGTACTTC. J is TRBJ2-7 and V is TRBV28; D is unresolved. V was clipped by 9 bases and J by 1 base, with 16 bases between them. CDR3 length: 14 residues. The V gene's germline CDR1 is MDHEN and CDR2 SYDVKM.

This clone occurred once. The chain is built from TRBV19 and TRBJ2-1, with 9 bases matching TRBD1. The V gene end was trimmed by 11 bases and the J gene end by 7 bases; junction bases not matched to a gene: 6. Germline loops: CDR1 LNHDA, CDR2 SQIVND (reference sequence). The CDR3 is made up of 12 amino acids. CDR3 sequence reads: CAVKQGANEQFF. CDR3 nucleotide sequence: TGTGCCGTAAAACAGGGGGCGAATGAGCAGTTCTTC.

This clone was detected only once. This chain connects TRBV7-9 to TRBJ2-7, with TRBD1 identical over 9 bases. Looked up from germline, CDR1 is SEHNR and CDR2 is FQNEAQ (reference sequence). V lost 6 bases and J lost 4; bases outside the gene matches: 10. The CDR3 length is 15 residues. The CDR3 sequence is CASSNPGQGSYEQYF. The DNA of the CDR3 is TGTGCCAGCAGTAATCCGGGACAGGGTTCTTACGAGCAGTACTTC.

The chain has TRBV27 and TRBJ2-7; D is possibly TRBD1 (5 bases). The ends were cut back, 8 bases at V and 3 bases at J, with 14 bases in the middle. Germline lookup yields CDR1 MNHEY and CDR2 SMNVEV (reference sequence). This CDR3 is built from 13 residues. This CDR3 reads CASRLYDSYEQYF. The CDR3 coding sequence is TGTGCCAGCCGCCTTTACGACAGCTACGAGCAGTACTTC.

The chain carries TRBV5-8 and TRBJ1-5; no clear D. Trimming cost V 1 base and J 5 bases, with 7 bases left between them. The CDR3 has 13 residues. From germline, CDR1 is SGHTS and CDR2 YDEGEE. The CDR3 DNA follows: TGTGCCAGCAGCTTGTTAGTGTATCAGCCCCAGCATTTT. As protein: CASSLLVYQPQHF. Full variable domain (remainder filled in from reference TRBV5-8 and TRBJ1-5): EAGVTQSPTHLIKTRGQQATLRCSPISGHTSVYWYQQALGLGLQFLLWYDEGEERNRGNFPPRFSGRQFPNYSSELNVNALELEDSALYLCASSLLVYQPQHFGDGTRLSIL.

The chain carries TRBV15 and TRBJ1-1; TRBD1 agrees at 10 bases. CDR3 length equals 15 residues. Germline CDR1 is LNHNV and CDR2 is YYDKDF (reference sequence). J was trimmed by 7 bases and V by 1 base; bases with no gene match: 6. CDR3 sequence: CATSRVEDRGYEAFF. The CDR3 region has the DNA TGTGCCACCAGCAGAGTGGAGGACAGGGGGTATGAAGCTTTCTTT.

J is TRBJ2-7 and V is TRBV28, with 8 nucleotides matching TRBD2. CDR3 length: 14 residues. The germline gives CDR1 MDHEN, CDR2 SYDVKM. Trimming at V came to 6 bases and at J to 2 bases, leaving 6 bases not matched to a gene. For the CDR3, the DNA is TGTGCCAGCAGCTTTAGCGGGACCCCCTACGAGCAGTACTTC. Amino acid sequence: CASSFSGTPYEQYF.

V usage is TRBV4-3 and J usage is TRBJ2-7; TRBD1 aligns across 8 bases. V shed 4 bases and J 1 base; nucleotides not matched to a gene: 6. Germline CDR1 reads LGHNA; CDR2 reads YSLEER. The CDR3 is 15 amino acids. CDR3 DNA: TGCGCCAGCAGCCGGGCGGACAGGGTTTCCTACGAGCAGTACTTC. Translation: CASSRADRVSYEQYF.

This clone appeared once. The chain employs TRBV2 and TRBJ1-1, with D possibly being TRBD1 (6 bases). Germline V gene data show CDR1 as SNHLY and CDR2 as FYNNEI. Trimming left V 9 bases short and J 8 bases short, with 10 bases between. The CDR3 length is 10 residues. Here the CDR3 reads CASIGTEAFF. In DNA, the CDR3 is TGTGCCAGTATAGGGACAGAAGCTTTCTTT.

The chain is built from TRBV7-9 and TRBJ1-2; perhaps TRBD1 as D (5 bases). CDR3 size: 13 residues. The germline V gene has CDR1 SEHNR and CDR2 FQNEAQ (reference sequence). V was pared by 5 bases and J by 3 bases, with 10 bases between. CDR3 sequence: CASSGQLDYGYTF. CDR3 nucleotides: TGTGCCAGCAGCGGACAACTCGACTATGGCTACACCTTC.

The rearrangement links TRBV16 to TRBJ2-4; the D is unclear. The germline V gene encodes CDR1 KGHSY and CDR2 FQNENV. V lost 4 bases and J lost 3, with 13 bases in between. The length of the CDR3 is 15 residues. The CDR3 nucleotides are TGTGCCAGCAGCCCCCGGGTTGATGACAAAAACATTCAGTACTTC. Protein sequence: CASSPRVDDKNIQYF.

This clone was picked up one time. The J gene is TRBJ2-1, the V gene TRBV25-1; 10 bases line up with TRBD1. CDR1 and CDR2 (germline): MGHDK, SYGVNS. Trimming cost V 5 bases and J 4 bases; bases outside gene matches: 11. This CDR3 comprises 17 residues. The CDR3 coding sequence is TGTGCCAGCAGTTCAAATCCGGGACAGGGGAGATACAATGAGCAGTTCTTC. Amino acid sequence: CASSSNPGQGRYNEQFF. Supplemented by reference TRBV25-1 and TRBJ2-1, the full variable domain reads EADIYQTPRYLVIGTGKKITLECSQTMGHDKMYWYQQDPGMELHLIHYSYGVNSTEKGDLSSESTVSRIRTEHFPLTLESARPSHTSQYLCASSSNPGQGRYNEQFFGPGTRLTVL.

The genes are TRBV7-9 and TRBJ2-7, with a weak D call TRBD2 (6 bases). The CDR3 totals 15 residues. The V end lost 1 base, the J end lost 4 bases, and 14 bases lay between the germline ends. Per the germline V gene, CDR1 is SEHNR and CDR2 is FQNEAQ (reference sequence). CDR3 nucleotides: TGTGCCAGCAGCTTAGTATCCGGGAGAGGTTACGAGCAGTACTTC. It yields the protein CASSLVSGRGYEQYF.

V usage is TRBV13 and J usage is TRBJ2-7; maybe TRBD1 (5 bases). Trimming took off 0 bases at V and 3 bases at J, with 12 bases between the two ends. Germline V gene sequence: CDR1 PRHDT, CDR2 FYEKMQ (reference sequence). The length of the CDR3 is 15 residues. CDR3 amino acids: CASSLGAQGLYEQYF. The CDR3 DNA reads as TGTGCCAGCAGCTTAGGGGCTCAGGGCCTCTACGAGCAGTACTTC.

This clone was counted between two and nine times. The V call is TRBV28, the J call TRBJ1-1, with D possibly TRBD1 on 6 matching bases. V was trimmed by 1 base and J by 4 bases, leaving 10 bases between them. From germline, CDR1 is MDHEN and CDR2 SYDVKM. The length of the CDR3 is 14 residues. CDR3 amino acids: CASSLFTGTTEAFF. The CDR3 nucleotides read TGTGCCAGCAGTTTATTCACAGGGACCACTGAAGCTTTCTTT.

This CDR3 is CASSSRTADYGYTF. CDR3 bases: TGTGCCAGCAGTAGCCGGACAGCCGACTATGGCTACACCTTC. The chain links TRBV5-4 to TRBJ1-2, with D possibly being TRBD1 (6 bases). The ends were cut back, 5 bases at V and 3 bases at J, with 14 bases in the middle. There are 14 residues in the CDR3. The V gene's germline CDR1 is SGHNT and CDR2 YYREEE (reference sequence).

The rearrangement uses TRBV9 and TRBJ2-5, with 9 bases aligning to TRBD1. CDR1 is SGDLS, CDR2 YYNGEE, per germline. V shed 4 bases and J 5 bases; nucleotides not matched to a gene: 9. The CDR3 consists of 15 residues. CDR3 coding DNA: TGTGCCAGCAGCCCAGAGGGACAGGGAATCGAGACCCAGTACTTC. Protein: CASSPEGQGIETQYF.

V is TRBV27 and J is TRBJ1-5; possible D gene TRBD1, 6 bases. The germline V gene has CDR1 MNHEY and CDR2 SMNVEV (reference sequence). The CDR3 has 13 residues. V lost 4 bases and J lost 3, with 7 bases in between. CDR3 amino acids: CASSWGHNQPQHF. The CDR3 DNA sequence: TGTGCCAGCAGTTGGGGACACAATCAGCCCCAGCATTTT.

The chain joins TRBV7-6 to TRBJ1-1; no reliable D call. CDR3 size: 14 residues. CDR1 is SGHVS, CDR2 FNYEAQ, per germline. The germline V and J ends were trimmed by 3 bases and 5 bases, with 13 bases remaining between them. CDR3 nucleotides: TGTGCCAGCAGCTTGACACCTCTCCAGACTGAAGCTTTCTTT. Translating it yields CASSLTPLQTEAFF.

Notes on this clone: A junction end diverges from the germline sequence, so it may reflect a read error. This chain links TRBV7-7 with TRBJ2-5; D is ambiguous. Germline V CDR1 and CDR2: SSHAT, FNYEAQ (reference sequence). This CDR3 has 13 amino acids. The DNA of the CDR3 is TGTGCTAGCAGCTTAGAGTACGGAGAGACCCAGTACTTC. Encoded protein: CASSLEYGETQYF.

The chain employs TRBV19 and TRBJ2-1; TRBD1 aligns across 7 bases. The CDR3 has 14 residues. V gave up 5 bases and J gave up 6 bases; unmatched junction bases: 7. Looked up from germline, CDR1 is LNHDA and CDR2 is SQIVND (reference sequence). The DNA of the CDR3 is TGTGCCAGTAGTTTGACAGGGACGATCAATGAGCAGTTCTTC. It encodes CASSLTGTINEQFF.

Here the CDR3 reads CASSVDGTATYEQYF. The CDR3 DNA is TGTGCCAGCAGCGTAGATGGGACAGCCACCTACGAGCAGTACTTC. The V gene is TRBV9, the J gene TRBJ2-7, with TRBD1 identical over 7 bases. Trimming took 0 bases from V and 2 from J; bases not matched to a gene: 5. Germline V lookup: CDR1 SGDLS, CDR2 YYNGEE. The CDR3 sequence is 15 residues long.